This TCR beta chain appears in the sequencing data of a study of cytotoxic CD8 clonotypes in ibrutinib-treated CLL. Study-level information: Productive templates per sample averaged almost 260,000; productive rearrangements, approximately 93,000.

CDR3 length: 13 amino acids. Germline CDR1 MNHNS, CDR2 SASEGT. Between the trimmed V and J ends, which lost 1 base and 5 bases, there was a span of 6 bases. Study-wide points: Baseline clonality, higher than in age-matched healthy donors, tracked circulating CD8+ T-cell counts. Sampling time points were not equivalent between sustained-remission and progressing patients.

With sequencing, the targeted depth ranged from 1 in 200,000 to 1 in 1 million T cells. Assay: immunoSEQ multiplex PCR; the TCRdb copy retains only in-frame clones and omits some. The table includes about 130,000 clones, 80% to 85% detected once. A note on this clone: What it recognizes is unknown.

The sequence was obtained from a human donor with chronic lymphocytic leukemia. This sample comprised PBMCs, obtained after 24 months of ibrutinib treatment. V is TRBV6-1 and J is TRBJ1-5; D is undetermined. The CDR3 nucleotides are TGTGCCAGCAGTGAAGTCTGGGATCAGCCCCAGCATTTT. Residues: CASSEVWDQPQHF.